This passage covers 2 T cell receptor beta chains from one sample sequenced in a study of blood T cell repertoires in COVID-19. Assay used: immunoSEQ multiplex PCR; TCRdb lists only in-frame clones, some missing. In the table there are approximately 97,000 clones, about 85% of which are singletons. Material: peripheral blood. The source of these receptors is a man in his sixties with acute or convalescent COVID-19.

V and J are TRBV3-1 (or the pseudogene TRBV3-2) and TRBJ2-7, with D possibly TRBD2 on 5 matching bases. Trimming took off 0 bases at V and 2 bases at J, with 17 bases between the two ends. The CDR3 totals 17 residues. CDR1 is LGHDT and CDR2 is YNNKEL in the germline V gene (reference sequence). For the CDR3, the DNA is TGTGCCAGCAGCCAAGATATACTGGGAGTTATCCCCTACGAGCAGTACTTC. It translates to CASSQDILGVIPYEQYF.

The CDR3: CAISELPSGSYNEQFF. The CDR3, as DNA: TGTGCCATCAGTGAGCTCCCTAGCGGTTCCTACAATGAGCAGTTCTTC. This rearrangement joins TRBV10-3 to TRBJ2-1; 7 bases align to TRBD2. V gave up 2 bases and J gave up 1 base; unmatched junction bases: 5. CDR1 ENHRY and CDR2 SYGVKD come from the germline V gene. The CDR3 length is 16 residues.